This T cell receptor beta chain originates from a study of control samples from healthy donors and cancer patients. Generated by immunoSEQ multiplex PCR, the TCRdb table keeps only in-frame clones and is missing some. The data show about 130,000 clones, 92% seen once. The CDR3 is 14 amino acids. V was pared by 1 base and J by 6 bases, with 10 bases between. Germline CDR1 and CDR2: SGHRS and YFSETQ. Sequencing was done on a sample of blood. This chain links TRBV5-1 with TRBJ2-2, with D unresolved. This receptor was taken from a woman in her forties or fifties in good health. CDR3: CASSLRRTAGELFF. The DNA of the CDR3 is TGCGCCAGCAGCTTGAGGCGTACAGCCGGGGAGCTGTTTTTT.